This passage covers 30 T cell receptor beta chains from one sample sequenced in a study of T cell responses to AZD1222 COVID-19 vaccine. Generated by immunoSEQ multiplex PCR, the TCRdb table keeps only in-frame clones and is missing some. The data show about 150,000 clones, 90% to 95% seen once. The material sequenced was peripheral blood, taken on day 0 of AZD1222 vaccination. These receptors all stem from an adult in good health.

The CDR3 sequence is CATTMPPGRLNTEAFF. CDR3 DNA sequence: TGTGCCACCACCATGCCCCCGGGACGGTTGAACACTGAAGCTTTCTTT. V is TRBV24-1 and J is TRBJ1-1; a weak D match, TRBD1 (5 bases). V lost 8 bases to trimming and J lost 0 bases, with 18 bases between them. CDR1 is KGHDR and CDR2 is SFDVKD in the germline V gene. The CDR3 sequence is 16 residues long.

CDR3 nucleotide sequence: TGCGCCAGCAGCCAACTTAAAGCGGGGGAGGGTAAGGAGCAGTACTTC. The encoded protein is CASSQLKAGEGKEQYF. The chain links TRBV4-1 to TRBJ2-7; 8 bases line up with TRBD2. The germline gives CDR1 MGHRA, CDR2 YSYEKL. Unmatched junction bases numbered 13, after V lost 2 bases and J lost 7 bases. The CDR3 is made up of 16 amino acids.

The rearrangement links TRBV28 to TRBJ1-1; 7 positions match TRBD1. Trimming removed 7 bases from V and 3 bases from J; junction bases left unmatched: 5. Germline-derived CDR1 and CDR2 are MDHEN and SYDVKM. This CDR3 has 13 amino acids. CDR3 coding DNA: TGTGCCAGCAAGACAGGGTCCCACACTGAAGCTTTCTTT. Protein product: CASKTGSHTEAFF.

This chain connects TRBV7-9 to TRBJ2-7, with 10 bases aligning to TRBD2. CDR1 is SEHNR, CDR2 FQNEAQ, per germline (reference sequence). The CDR3 extends over 16 amino acids. J lost 6 bases, V lost 4 bases, and 12 bases had no gene match. CDR3 sequence: CASSSLKRGGRSEQYF. In DNA form, the CDR3 reads TGTGCCAGCAGCTCTCTGAAGCGGGGGGGCCGGTCCGAGCAGTACTTC.

The rearrangement links TRBV11-2 to TRBJ1-3; TRBD1 is a possible D gene (6 bases). Trimming removed 4 bases from V and 3 bases from J, with 16 bases in between. The CDR3 covers 16 residues. The V gene's germline CDR1 is SGHAT and CDR2 FQNNGV. The CDR3 is CASSSGRGARGNTIYF. The CDR3 DNA is TGTGCCAGCAGCTCAGGGCGGGGGGCGCGTGGAAACACCATATATTTT.

The rearrangement joins TRBV29-1 to TRBJ1-2; weak D call: TRBD1 (5 bases). The V gene's germline CDR1 is SQVTM and CDR2 ANQGSEA. The CDR3 totals 13 residues. V lost 4 bases and J 0 bases, leaving 9 bases between the germline ends. This chain's CDR3 is CSVGGASNYGYTF. In DNA form, the CDR3 reads TGCAGCGTTGGAGGGGCCTCTAACTATGGCTACACCTTC.

The chain carries TRBV10-2 and TRBJ2-3; D is ambiguous. Germline V CDR1 and CDR2: WSHSY, SAAADI. The V end was cut by 4 bases, the J end by 6 bases, with 20 bases between. This CDR3 comprises 16 residues. The CDR3 nucleotides read TGCGCCAGCAGTGGAGTCGCGGTTGGGCGGCGGGATACGCAGTATTTT. Translated, it gives CASSGVAVGRRDTQYF.

The chain recombines TRBV10-3 with TRBJ2-7; D perhaps matches TRBD2 (5 bases). Deletions cut 10 bases from V and 2 bases from J, with 21 bases between. The CDR3 is made up of 15 amino acids. CDR1 is ENHRY, CDR2 SYGVKD, per germline. As DNA, the CDR3 is TGTGCCACCGGAGGCCGGGATTCGCGACCCTACGAGCAGTACTTC. Translation: CATGGRDSRPYEQYF.

This chain connects TRBV11-3 to TRBJ2-3; 12 bases line up with TRBD2. Germline values: CDR1 SGHNT, CDR2 YENEEA. The trim removed 5 bases at V and 0 bases at J, leaving 3 bases unmatched. CDR3 size: 16 residues. The CDR3 sequence is CASSMGLAGSTDTQYF. CDR3 bases: TGTGCCAGCAGCATGGGACTAGCGGGCAGCACAGATACGCAGTATTTT.

The CDR3 DNA reads TGTGCCAGCAGCTTAGATGGCGCCGCCTACGTCTACAATGAGCAGTTCTTC. Its protein is CASSLDGAAYVYNEQFF. The V call is TRBV7-2, the J call TRBJ2-1; D ambiguous. The CDR3 runs 17 residues. Trimming removed 1 base at V and 3 bases at J, with 16 bases between. CDR1 and CDR2 from the germline V gene are SGHTA and FQGNSA.

Only one count was recorded for this clone. Different DNA sequences within this sample yield the same CDR3. J is TRBJ2-3 and V is TRBV5-1; D not certain. This CDR3 region has 12 residues. The V end lost 4 bases, the J end lost 0 bases, and 3 bases lay between the germline ends. The germline gives CDR1 SGHRS, CDR2 YFSETQ. The CDR3 nucleotides are TGCGCCAGCAGCGAGAGCACAGATACGCAGTATTTT. Its protein is CASSESTDTQYF.

The chain has TRBV14 and TRBJ1-1; the D is unclear. The ends were cut back, 1 base at V and 3 bases at J, with 6 bases in the middle. The CDR3 has 13 amino acids. Per germline, CDR1 SGHDN and CDR2 FVKESK. CDR3 nucleotides: TGTGCCAGCAGCCAAGTGCGGGACACTGAAGCTTTCTTT. Its protein is CASSQVRDTEAFF.

In this sample, this clone turned up once. The chain recombines TRBV6-2 or TRBV6-3 with TRBJ1-2, with 9 positions matching TRBD1. V shed 6 bases and J 7 bases; nucleotides not matched to a gene: 9. This CDR3 is built from 14 residues. CDR1 is MNHEY and CDR2 is SVGEGT in the germline V gene. The CDR3 protein is CASRYGQGLFGYTF. DNA of the CDR3: TGTGCCAGCAGATACGGACAGGGGCTTTTTGGCTACACCTTC.

This chain's CDR3 is CASSLVGVNYGYTF. The CDR3 DNA reads TGCGCCAGCAGCTTGGTGGGGGTTAACTATGGCTACACCTTC. The V call is TRBV5-1, the J call TRBJ1-2, with a possible D match to TRBD1 (5 bases). From germline, CDR1 is SGHRS and CDR2 YFSETQ. V was clipped by 0 bases and J by 1 base, with 7 bases between them. The CDR3 covers 14 residues.

The chain carries TRBV5-1 and TRBJ2-5, with D possibly matching TRBD2 (6 bases). The germline V gene has CDR1 SGHRS and CDR2 YFSETQ. This CDR3 has 17 amino acids. V lost 6 bases and J lost 2, with 23 bases in between. As DNA, the CDR3 is TGCGCCAGCACCTATAGTCGGAGGGGAGAAGGTCAAGAGACCCAGTACTTC. This gives the protein CASTYSRRGEGQETQYF.

The chain employs TRBV11-2 and TRBJ1-2, with a weak D call TRBD1 (5 bases). CDR3 length: 15 amino acids. V lost 3 bases and J lost 5, with 16 bases in between. CDR1 SGHAT and CDR2 FQNNGV come from the germline V gene. The chain's CDR3 is CASSLRQGGWYGYTF. The DNA for the CDR3 is TGTGCCAGCAGCTTGCGGCAGGGTGGATGGTATGGCTACACCTTC.

The genes are TRBV27 and TRBJ1-2, with 10 bases identical to TRBD1. The CDR3 is made up of 13 amino acids. The V gene end was trimmed by 6 bases and the J gene end by 7 bases; junction bases not matched to a gene: 5. Germline loops: CDR1 MNHEY, CDR2 SMNVEV (reference sequence). CDR3 sequence: CASSQDRGSGYTF. The CDR3 bases are TGTGCCAGCAGCCAGGACAGGGGGTCTGGCTACACCTTC.

The rearrangement links TRBV7-9 to TRBJ2-2; D possibly corresponds to TRBD2 (5 bases). The CDR3 spans 10 residues. Germline V gives CDR1 SEHNR, CDR2 FQNEAQ (reference sequence). Trimming shortened V by 3 bases and J by 15 bases, and 8 bases separated the two germline ends. CDR3 nucleotides: TGTGCCAGCAGCTTCGAGGGATTGTTTTTT. Translated: CASSFEGLFF.

The chain is built from TRBV27 and TRBJ1-2, with D unresolved. Germline V gene sequence: CDR1 MNHEY, CDR2 SMNVEV (reference sequence). The CDR3 is 12 residues long. V was cut by 5 bases and J by 5 bases, with 9 bases left in between. The CDR3 region has the DNA TGTGCCAGCAGTCCCGGGTTATATGGCTACACCTTC. Amino acid sequence: CASSPGLYGYTF.

Of note for this clone: Other nucleotide sequences from this sample produce the same CDR3. The V gene is TRBV27, the J gene TRBJ2-3, with D unresolved. Trimming pared 5 bases from V and 2 bases from J, leaving 8 bases between. The V gene's germline CDR1 is MNHEY and CDR2 SMNVEV (reference sequence). This CDR3 has 13 residues. CDR3 in DNA: TGTGCCAGCAGTCTCGTAGCCACAGATACGCAGTATTTT. Encoded protein: CASSLVATDTQYF.

The rearrangement links TRBV4-3 to TRBJ2-5; 11 bases fit TRBD2. From germline, CDR1 is LGHNA and CDR2 YSLEER. The trim removed 3 bases at V and 4 bases at J, leaving 10 bases unmatched. This CDR3 has 17 amino acids. The CDR3 reads CASSHGLSGGAGETQYF. In nucleotides, the CDR3 is TGCGCCAGCAGCCACGGCCTTAGCGGGGGGGCCGGAGAGACCCAGTACTTC.

Worth noting for this clone: Sequence at one end of the junction differs from germline and may be a read error. The J gene is TRBJ2-7, the V gene TRBV7-9; perhaps D is TRBD1 or TRBD2 (6 bases each). The V gene's germline CDR1 is SEHNR and CDR2 FQNEAQ (reference sequence). This CDR3 is built from 14 residues. CDR3 sequence reads: CASSLNGGQGQSDF. The CDR3 DNA follows: TGTGCCAGCAGCCTGAATGGGGGGCAAGGACAATCCGACTTC.

The V call is TRBV18, the J call TRBJ2-7, with a tentative D call TRBD2 (6 bases). Germline loops: CDR1 KGHSH, CDR2 LQKENI. V was pared by 5 bases and J by 3 bases, with 11 bases between. This CDR3 is built from 13 residues. The CDR3 nucleotides are TGTGCCAGCTCAGGCGGGGCTAACTACGAGCAGTACTTC. Amino acids: CASSGGANYEQYF. The full variable domain, with the rest looked up from reference TRBV18 and TRBJ2-7, is NAGVMQNPRHLVRRRGQEARLRCSPMKGHSHVYWYRQLPEEGLKFMVYLQKENIIDESGMPKERFSAEFPKEGPSILRIQQVVRGDSAAYFCASSGGANYEQYFGPGTRLTVT.

Notes on this clone: Other DNA sequences within the sample encode an identical CDR3. The rearrangement uses TRBV5-1 and TRBJ1-2; tentatively, D is TRBD1 (5 bases). The germline V gene encodes CDR1 SGHRS and CDR2 YFSETQ. The CDR3 has 12 residues. Trimming pared 2 bases from V and 5 bases from J, leaving 7 bases between. CDR3 DNA: TGCGCCAGCAGCTTCCAGGGATATGGCTACACCTTC. This codes for CASSFQGYGYTF.

The chain has TRBV7-9 and TRBJ1-3; the match to TRBD1 covers 8 bases. The CDR3 covers 16 residues. In germline, CDR1 is SEHNR, CDR2 FQNEAQ (reference sequence). V was pared by 5 bases and J by 2 bases, with 8 bases of the junction left unmatched. The CDR3 loop is CASSRPDRVTGNTIYF. The CDR3 DNA sequence: TGTGCCAGCAGCAGACCGGACAGGGTGACTGGAAACACCATATATTTT.

V usage is TRBV14 and J usage is TRBJ1-1; 7 bases agree with TRBD1. The germline CDR1 and CDR2 sequences are SGHDN and FVKESK. After removal of 4 bases from V and 0 bases from J, the junction contained 8 bases not matched to a gene. The length of the CDR3 is 16 residues. The DNA for the CDR3 is TGTGCCAGCAGCCGCTCACAGGGGCTCATGAACACTGAAGCTTTCTTT. It encodes CASSRSQGLMNTEAFF.

The chain links TRBV19 to TRBJ1-6; tentatively, D is TRBD1 (6 bases). Germline V lookup: CDR1 LNHDA, CDR2 SQIVND (reference sequence). V shed 6 bases and J shed 0 bases, with 15 bases lying between them. This CDR3 has 17 residues. Here the CDR3 DNA reads TGTGCCAGTAGCCGTGGACAGCCGAGCTCCTATAATTCACCCCTCCACTTT. It yields the protein CASSRGQPSSYNSPLHF. Full variable domain (missing parts from reference TRBV19 and TRBJ1-6): DGGITQSPKYLFRKEGQNVTLSCEQNLNHDAMYWYRQDPGQGLRLIYYSQIVNDFQKGDIAEGYSVSREKKESFPLTVTSAQKNPTAFYLCASSRGQPSSYNSPLHFGNGTRLTVT.

The gene calls are TRBV19 and TRBJ2-6; a possible D gene is TRBD2 (5 bases). Germline lookup yields CDR1 LNHDA and CDR2 SQIVND (reference sequence). The CDR3 consists of 15 residues. Trimming took 5 bases from V and 2 from J, leaving 10 bases between them. CDR3 region: CASSPRVTGANVLTF. DNA for the CDR3: TGTGCCAGTAGTCCGCGGGTAACTGGGGCCAACGTCCTGACTTTC. The variable domain in full, completed from reference TRBV19 and TRBJ2-6, reads DGGITQSPKYLFRKEGQNVTLSCEQNLNHDAMYWYRQDPGQGLRLIYYSQIVNDFQKGDIAEGYSVSREKKESFPLTVTSAQKNPTAFYLCASSPRVTGANVLTFGAGSRLTVL.

This rearrangement joins TRBV6-5 to TRBJ1-2; 9 bases match TRBD1. After removal of 5 bases from V and 7 bases from J, the junction contained 5 bases not matched to a gene. The germline gives CDR1 MNHEY, CDR2 SVGAGI. This CDR3 is 13 amino acids long. The CDR3 sequence is CASSPTGGFGYTF. The CDR3 bases are TGTGCCAGCAGTCCGACAGGGGGGTTTGGCTACACCTTC.

This chain links TRBV9 with TRBJ2-3; 11 bases are shared with TRBD2. The V gene end was trimmed by 4 bases and the J gene end by 4 bases; junction bases not matched to a gene: 5. Germline assignment: CDR1 SGDLS and CDR2 YYNGEE. The CDR3 runs 15 residues. The CDR3 is CASSFSGGAADTQYF. In DNA, the CDR3 is TGTGCCAGCAGCTTTAGCGGGGGGGCGGCAGATACGCAGTATTTT.